These 18 T cell receptor beta chains were all obtained from the same sample, sequenced in a study of T cell responses to AZD1222 COVID-19 vaccine. The method was immunoSEQ multiplex PCR; TCRdb's version includes in-frame clones alone and lacks a portion of them. The sample holds 100,000 or so clones; 92% are singletons and the top ten take 1% to 1.5%. The source was peripheral blood, collected on day 0 of AZD1222 vaccination. These receptors originate from an adult in good health.

V is TRBV25-1 and J is TRBJ1-4; tentative D call: TRBD1 (6 bases). This CDR3 is 15 amino acids long. Looked up from germline, CDR1 is MGHDK and CDR2 is SYGVNS. Trimming left V 5 bases short and J 2 bases short, with 12 bases between. The CDR3 here is CASSKQGLTNEKLFF. In DNA, the CDR3 is TGTGCCAGCAGTAAACAGGGTTTGACTAATGAAAAACTGTTTTTT.

This chain connects TRBV11-3 to TRBJ1-1, with D possibly being TRBD1 (5 bases). V was trimmed by 4 bases and J by 4 bases, leaving 13 bases between them. Germline V lookup: CDR1 SGHNT, CDR2 YENEEA. The CDR3 has 14 amino acids. The CDR3 DNA sequence: TGTGCCAGCAGCTGGGGACGGGGGTCCACTGAAGCTTTCTTT. It translates to CASSWGRGSTEAFF.

The chain carries TRBV18 and TRBJ1-2; D not certain. V was shortened by 2 bases and J by 1 base, with 11 bases between the two germline ends. From germline, CDR1 is KGHSH and CDR2 LQKENI. The CDR3 runs to 15 residues. CDR3 in amino acids: CASSPGSELNYGYTF. CDR3 in DNA: TGTGCCAGCTCACCAGGGTCAGAACTTAACTATGGCTACACCTTC.

The chain employs TRBV5-1 and TRBJ1-6; 8 nucleotides agree with TRBD1. Looked up from germline, CDR1 is SGHRS and CDR2 is YFSETQ. The CDR3 covers 14 residues. With 4 bases clipped from V and 10 bases from J, the junction kept 7 bases outside the gene matches. CDR3 bases: TGCGCCAGCAGCGACGGACAGGGTACCTCACCCCTCCACTTT. This sequence encodes CASSDGQGTSPLHF. Drawing the rest from reference TRBV5-1 and TRBJ1-6, the complete variable domain is KAGVTQTPRYLIKTRGQQVTLSCSPISGHRSVSWYQQTPGQGLQFLFEYFSETQRNKGNFPGRFSGRQFSNSRSEMNVSTLELGDSALYLCASSDGQGTSPLHFGNGTRLTVT.

The CDR3 nucleotides are TGTGCCAGCAAATTCTCTGGAAACACCATATATTTT. This gives the protein CASKFSGNTIYF. The chain uses TRBV28 and TRBJ1-3; D remains ambiguous. CDR1 is MDHEN, CDR2 SYDVKM, per germline. Trimming removed 7 bases at V and 0 bases at J, with 4 bases between. This CDR3 is 12 amino acids long.

The rearrangement joins TRBV12-5 to TRBJ2-4; perhaps TRBD1 as D (6 bases). Trimming removed 0 bases at V and 3 bases at J, with 12 bases between. The CDR3 is made up of 16 amino acids. CDR1 LGHNT and CDR2 FRNRAP come from the germline V gene. The chain's CDR3 is CASGLVQGGSKNIQYF. The CDR3 region has the DNA TGTGCTAGTGGTTTGGTCCAAGGGGGTAGCAAAAACATTCAGTACTTC.

The chain employs TRBV2 and TRBJ1-4; maybe TRBD1 (5 bases). The CDR3 totals 13 residues. V dropped 4 bases and J dropped 8 bases, with 11 bases sitting between them. In germline, CDR1 is SNHLY, CDR2 FYNNEI. The CDR3 loop is CASSGQGWEKLFF. Written as DNA, the CDR3 is TGTGCCAGCAGTGGCCAGGGCTGGGAAAAACTGTTTTTT.

This chain uses TRBV27 with TRBJ2-7; 7 bases map to TRBD1. The V gene's germline CDR1 is MNHEY and CDR2 SMNVEV (reference sequence). CDR3 length: 14 residues. Germline trimming cut 4 bases from V and 2 bases from J; bases unmatched to any gene: 5. In nucleotides, the CDR3 is TGTGCCAGCAGTTCCTTGGACAGGACCTACGAGCAGTACTTC. This encodes CASSSLDRTYEQYF.

This clone appeared once. The chain couples TRBV5-4 to TRBJ2-1, with D tentatively TRBD1 or TRBD2 (5 bases each). CDR1 is SGHNT, CDR2 YYREEE, per germline (reference sequence). V lost 6 bases to trimming and J lost 1 base, with 23 bases between them. This CDR3 is built from 18 residues. The CDR3 region is CASTKEPRGLSSYNEQFF. CDR3 sequence (DNA): TGTGCCAGCACCAAGGAACCGAGGGGCCTTTCATCCTACAATGAGCAGTTCTTC. Full variable domain (remainder filled in from reference TRBV5-4 and TRBJ2-1): ETGVTQSPTHLIKTRGQQVTLRCSSQSGHNTVSWYQQALGQGPQFIFQYYREEENGRGNFPPRFSGLQFPNYSSELNVNALELDDSALYLCASTKEPRGLSSYNEQFFGPGTRLTVL.

This clone was seen only once. This rearrangement joins TRBV9 to TRBJ1-2, with TRBD1 identical over 7 bases. The germline V gene has CDR1 SGDLS and CDR2 YYNGEE. The CDR3 runs to 15 residues. Trimming took 2 bases from V and 3 from J; bases not matched to a gene: 7. In DNA, the CDR3 is TGTGCCAGCAGCGTCTCCGGGACAGTCCACTATGGCTACACCTTC. This translates into CASSVSGTVHYGYTF.

The V call is TRBV14, the J call TRBJ2-7; 10 bases map to TRBD2. Germline lookup yields CDR1 SGHDN and CDR2 FVKESK. Unmatched junction bases numbered 7, after V lost 2 bases and J lost 6 bases. The CDR3 loop spans 15 amino acids. The DNA of the CDR3 is TGTGCCAGCAGCCAATTTATAGCGGGGGGAGTCGAGCAGTACTTC. It is translated as CASSQFIAGGVEQYF.

As to this clone: At one end the junction does not follow the germline gene, possibly because of a read error. V and J are TRBV2 and TRBJ1-4; D gene uncertain. The germline gives CDR1 SNHLY, CDR2 FYNNEI. CDR3 length: 13 residues. The CDR3 coding sequence is TGTGCCAGCAGAGAAGATTATAATGAAAAACTGTTTTTT. It encodes CASREDYNEKLFF.

This chain uses TRBV14 with TRBJ1-4, with D perhaps matching TRBD1 (5 bases). The CDR3 has 13 amino acids. V dropped 3 bases and J dropped 7 bases, with 9 bases sitting between them. Germline assignment: CDR1 SGHDN and CDR2 FVKESK. The CDR3 coding sequence is TGTGCCAGCAGCCATGACAGAAGTGAAAAACTGTTTTTT. Its protein is CASSHDRSEKLFF. The whole variable domain, remainder taken from reference TRBV14 and TRBJ1-4, is EAGVTQFPSHSVIEKGQTVTLRCDPISGHDNLYWYRRVMGKEIKFLLHFVKESKQDESGMPNNRFLAERTGGTYSTLKVQPAELEDSGVYFCASSHDRSEKLFFGSGTQLSVL.

This clone was counted a single time. The rearrangement links TRBV5-6 to TRBJ2-7; a possible D gene is TRBD1 (5 bases). The V gene lost 1 base and the J gene lost 5 bases, with 16 bases spanning the gap. The CDR3 sequence is 15 residues long. CDR1 is SGHDT, CDR2 YYEEEE, per germline. CDR3 in amino acids: CASSLLGLGANEQYF. Written as DNA, the CDR3 is TGTGCCAGCAGCTTGTTAGGTCTAGGGGCCAACGAGCAGTACTTC.

This rearrangement joins TRBV30 to TRBJ2-2; tentatively, D is TRBD1 (7 bases). CDR1 and CDR2 (germline): GTSNPN, SVGIG (reference sequence). V lost 2 bases and J lost 8, with 18 bases in between. This CDR3 is built from 15 residues. Here the CDR3 reads CAWSPRRGPMGELFF. CDR3 sequence (DNA): TGTGCCTGGAGTCCCAGGAGGGGGCCGATGGGGGAGCTGTTTTTT.

The V call is TRBV6-5, the J call TRBJ1-1; tentative D call: TRBD1 (5 bases). CDR1 and CDR2 from the germline V gene are MNHEY and SVGAGI. There are 14 residues in the CDR3. V was clipped by 6 bases and J by 3 bases, with 14 bases between them. Here the CDR3 reads CASSRDSGHTEAFF. Here the CDR3 DNA reads TGTGCCAGCAGCCGAGACAGTGGCCACACTGAAGCTTTCTTT.

The chain employs TRBV11-3 and TRBJ2-3, with D tentatively TRBD1 (6 bases). The germline V and J ends were trimmed by 3 bases and 4 bases, with 17 bases remaining between them. Germline CDR1 SGHNT, CDR2 YENEEA. The CDR3 sequence is 16 residues long. The CDR3 bases are TGTGCCAGCAGCTTCAAAGGACAGTCCCGGCCAGATACGCAGTATTTT. As protein: CASSFKGQSRPDTQYF.

The chain carries TRBV18 and TRBJ2-7, with 7 bases aligning to TRBD1. Germline V CDR1 and CDR2: KGHSH, LQKENI. CDR3 length: 14 amino acids. V lost 3 bases, J lost 2 bases, and 4 bases stayed unmatched. CDR3: CASSPGQVPYEQYF. The CDR3 region has the DNA TGTGCCAGCTCACCCGGACAGGTCCCCTACGAGCAGTACTTC.